One and the same sample provided the 11 T cell receptor beta chains below, sequenced in a study of sequential checkpoint blockade in melanoma. Treatment here: randomized to nivolumab then ipilimumab (arm A) or the reverse (arm B). The protocol was immunoSEQ multiplex PCR, while the TCRdb copy is restricted to in-frame clones and leaves out a portion. The table lists 6,500 to 8,500 clones, about 55% of them singletons. Sequences were derived from CD8+ T cells sorted from blood (inferred from file names), sampled from a patient given nivolumab and ipilimumab in sequence. All receptors come from a human donor with melanoma.

V gene TRBV5-1 combines with J gene TRBJ1-1, with a possible D match to TRBD1 (6 bases). This CDR3 contains 15 residues. V lost 0 bases and J 6 bases, leaving 15 bases between the germline ends. In germline, CDR1 is SGHRS, CDR2 YFSETQ. The CDR3 DNA reads as TGCGCCAGCAGCTTGGCCCTCTGGGACAACTCTGAAGCTTTCTTT. Its translation is CASSLALWDNSEAFF.

This clone is medium-sized (0.01 to 0.1%) by share. The chain recombines TRBV4-3 with TRBJ1-5; D perhaps matches TRBD1 (6 bases). With 3 bases removed from V and 5 bases from J, the gap between germline ends came to 14 bases. Germline CDR1 LGHNA, CDR2 YSLEER. The CDR3 totals 15 residues. The chain's CDR3 is CASSHGTGSYQPQHF. The CDR3 nucleotides read TGCGCCAGCAGCCATGGTACAGGGAGCTATCAGCCCCAGCATTTT.

The chain is built from TRBV4-1 and TRBJ2-7; 10 bases agree with TRBD2. Germline CDR1 is MGHRA and CDR2 is YSYEKL. The CDR3 is 14 residues long. With 3 bases clipped from V and 3 bases from J, the junction kept 2 bases outside the gene matches. The CDR3 DNA reads as TGCGCCAGCAGCCAGGCTAGCGGGAGCTACGAGCAGTACTTC. The encoded protein is CASSQASGSYEQYF.

This rearrangement joins TRBV15 to TRBJ2-7, with D possibly TRBD2 on 6 matching bases. CDR1 is LNHNV and CDR2 is YYDKDF in the germline V gene (reference sequence). V lost 6 bases to trimming and J lost 5 bases, with 8 bases between them. There are 11 residues in the CDR3. The CDR3 DNA reads TGTGCCACCAGGGAGGGCCACGAGCAGTACTTC. This translates into CATREGHEQYF.

This clone has a single count. In DNA, the CDR3 is TGCGCCAGCAGCCAAGAAGTACAGGGGAATGAAAAACTGTTTTTT. It is translated as CASSQEVQGNEKLFF. The genes are TRBV4-1 and TRBJ1-4; 7 positions agree with TRBD1. The germline V gene encodes CDR1 MGHRA and CDR2 YSYEKL. V lost 0 bases, J lost 5 bases, and 3 bases stayed unmatched. This CDR3 spans 15 amino acids.

This sequence joins TRBV29-1 and TRBJ2-7; 8 positions agree with TRBD1. Germline V gene data show CDR1 as SQVTM and CDR2 as ANQGSEA. V was clipped by 6 bases and J by 3 bases; unmatched bases: 4. The CDR3 is made up of 12 amino acids. The CDR3 reads CSVEDRDYEQYF. DNA of the CDR3: TGCAGCGTGGAGGACAGGGACTACGAGCAGTACTTC.

This chain connects TRBV4-2 to TRBJ2-7; 8 positions agree with TRBD2. J gave up 5 bases and V 4 bases, and 7 bases lay outside the gene matches. This CDR3 comprises 14 residues. Germline values: CDR1 LGHNA, CDR2 YNFKEQ. The CDR3 loop is CASSLLGLVNEQYF. In DNA form, the CDR3 reads TGTGCCAGCAGCCTCCTGGGACTAGTTAACGAGCAGTACTTC.

The rearrangement links TRBV6-6 to TRBJ1-6; D is ambiguous. V shed 0 bases and J shed 7 bases, with 7 bases lying between them. The CDR3 has 14 amino acids. CDR1 and CDR2 (germline): MNHNY, SVGAGI (reference sequence). The CDR3 DNA reads TGTGCCAGCAGTTACTCCGGCGGGAATTCACCCCTCCACTTT. This sequence encodes CASSYSGGNSPLHF.

This sequence joins TRBV7-8 and TRBJ1-5; D gene uncertain. Trimming pared 3 bases from V and 0 bases from J, leaving 6 bases between. This CDR3 region has 14 residues. The germline gives CDR1 SGHVS, CDR2 FQNEAQ. CDR3 sequence (DNA): TGTGCCAGCAGCTTCGGACTTAGCAATCAGCCCCAGCATTTT. Translated: CASSFGLSNQPQHF.

V is TRBV6-5 and J is TRBJ2-7, with no clear D. CDR1 MNHEY and CDR2 SVGAGI come from the germline V gene. Trimming took off 2 bases at V and 7 bases at J, with 6 bases between the two ends. The CDR3 spans 11 residues. The CDR3 DNA follows: TGTGCCAGCAGTTACGCGAGAGAGCAGTACTTC. This gives the protein CASSYAREQYF.

In this sample, this clone turned up a few times. At one of its ends the junction is not consistent with the germline gene, which may arise from a read error. The V and J genes are TRBV13 and TRBJ1-4, with D tentatively TRBD1 (5 bases). Germline V CDR1 and CDR2: PRHDT, FYEKMQ (reference sequence). The CDR3 extends over 13 amino acids. The CDR3 nucleotides are TGTGCCAGCAGTTTAGAGGGGAATGAAAAACTGTTTTTT. Translating it yields CASSLEGNEKLFF.